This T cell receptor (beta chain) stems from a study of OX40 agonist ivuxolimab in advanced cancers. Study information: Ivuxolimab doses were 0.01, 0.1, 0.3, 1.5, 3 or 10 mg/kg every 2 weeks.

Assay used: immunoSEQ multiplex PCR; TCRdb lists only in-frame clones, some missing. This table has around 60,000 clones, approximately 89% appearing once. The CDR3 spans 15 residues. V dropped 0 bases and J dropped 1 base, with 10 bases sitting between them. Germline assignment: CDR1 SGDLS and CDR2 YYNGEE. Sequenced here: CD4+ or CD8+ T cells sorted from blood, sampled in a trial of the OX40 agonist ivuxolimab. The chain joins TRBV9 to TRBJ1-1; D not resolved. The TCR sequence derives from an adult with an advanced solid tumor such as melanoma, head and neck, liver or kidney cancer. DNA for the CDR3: TGTGCCAGCAGCGTAGGTTCGGAGTCGAACACTGAAGCTTTCTTT. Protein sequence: CASSVGSESNTEAFF.